The 30 T cell receptor beta chains in this list originate from one sample, sequenced in a study of blood T cell repertoires in COVID-19. The protocol was immunoSEQ multiplex PCR, while the TCRdb copy is restricted to in-frame clones and leaves out a portion. The sample consists of roughly 250,000 clones, around 89% of them appearing once. The specimen was peripheral blood. The receptors were sampled from a woman in her forties with acute or convalescent COVID-19.

The genes are TRBV25-1 and TRBJ1-6; D is ambiguous. Germline values: CDR1 MGHDK, CDR2 SYGVNS. The CDR3 length is 16 residues. Trimming removed 3 bases at V and 7 bases at J, with 16 bases between. CDR3 sequence: CASSDTGKGGNSPLHF. The CDR3 nucleotides read TGTGCCAGCAGTGACACCGGGAAAGGTGGGAATTCACCCCTCCACTTT. Full variable domain (remainder filled in from reference TRBV25-1 and TRBJ1-6): EADIYQTPRYLVIGTGKKITLECSQTMGHDKMYWYQQDPGMELHLIHYSYGVNSTEKGDLSSESTVSRIRTEHFPLTLESARPSHTSQYLCASSDTGKGGNSPLHFGNGTRLTVT.

V usage is TRBV2 and J usage is TRBJ1-1, with 8 positions matching TRBD1. Trimming removed 5 bases from V and 11 bases from J; junction bases left unmatched: 7. This CDR3 is 12 amino acids long. CDR1 is SNHLY, CDR2 FYNNEI, per germline. As DNA, the CDR3 is TGTGCCAGCAGTTCCCAGGGGGCGGGGGCTTTCTTT. Amino acids: CASSSQGAGAFF.

The chain employs TRBV27 and TRBJ2-1, with D maybe TRBD1 (5 bases). The CDR3 runs to 17 residues. Germline V CDR1 and CDR2: MNHEY, SMNVEV (reference sequence). The V gene lost 5 bases and the J gene lost 0 bases, with 17 bases spanning the gap. The CDR3 coding sequence is TGTGCCAGCAGTCTCGGTCTATACAGGAGCTCCTACAATGAGCAGTTCTTC. Its translation: CASSLGLYRSSYNEQFF.

The rearrangement joins TRBV7-2 to TRBJ2-7, with D perhaps TRBD1 (6 bases). The CDR3 loop spans 15 amino acids. CDR1 and CDR2 from the germline V gene are SGHTA and FQGNSA. Trimming left V 6 bases short and J 3 bases short, with 18 bases between. Here the CDR3 reads CASSWSGASGYEQYV. For the CDR3, the DNA is TGTGCCAGCAGTTGGTCAGGGGCCTCGGGCTACGAGCAGTACGTC.

This clone showed up just once. This chain links TRBV7-6 with TRBJ2-1, with 11 bases identical to TRBD1. Germline V gene sequence: CDR1 SGHVS, CDR2 FNYEAQ. This CDR3 has 16 amino acids. V shed 5 bases, J shed 8 bases, and the junction held 11 bases outside the gene matches. CDR3 DNA sequence: TGTGCCAGCAGCCCATGGCCAGGACAGGGGGCCTATGAGCAGTTCTTC. This codes for CASSPWPGQGAYEQFF. The full variable domain, its missing parts supplied by reference TRBV7-6 and TRBJ2-1, is GAGVSQSPRYKVTKRGQDVALRCDPISGHVSLYWYRQALGQGPEFLTYFNYEAQQDKSGLPNDRFSAERPEGSISTLTIQRTEQRDSAMYRCASSPWPGQGAYEQFFGPGTRLTVL.

The chain is built from TRBV9 and TRBJ2-3; 10 positions agree with TRBD2. The CDR3 has 15 residues. Unmatched junction bases numbered 8, after V lost 7 bases and J lost 3 bases. CDR1 is SGDLS and CDR2 is YYNGEE in the germline V gene. Here the CDR3 reads CASAWGAGGTDTQYF. The CDR3 coding sequence is TGTGCCAGCGCTTGGGGAGCGGGGGGGACAGATACGCAGTATTTT.

This rearrangement joins TRBV10-3 to TRBJ2-7; D not certain. Germline assignment: CDR1 ENHRY and CDR2 SYGVKD. The CDR3 is made up of 11 amino acids. Trimming removed 3 bases at V and 4 bases at J, with 4 bases between. CDR3 nucleotide sequence: TGTGCCATCAGTGACGGTTACGAGCAGTACGTC. Translation: CAISDGYEQYV.

Written as DNA, the CDR3 is TGTGCCAGCAGCGCCGGGACAGGGGGATTCAATGAGCAGTTCTTC. Protein sequence: CASSAGTGGFNEQFF. The V gene is TRBV9, the J gene TRBJ2-1; 11 bases are shared with TRBD1. V was clipped by 3 bases and J by 6 bases; unmatched bases: 5. Germline loops: CDR1 SGDLS, CDR2 YYNGEE. This CDR3 has 15 residues.

This clone was observed once. This chain joins TRBV29-1 and TRBJ1-2; D unclear. Germline-derived CDR1 and CDR2 are SQVTM and ANQGSEA. The CDR3 is 12 residues long. Trimming pared 6 bases from V and 6 bases from J, leaving 14 bases between. CDR3 DNA sequence: TGCAGCGTCCCTGGAGGTTGGGATGGCTACACCTTC. It specifies CSVPGGWDGYTF.

The CDR3 coding sequence is TGCGCCAGCAGCTCTGTCCCGGGACAGGGTTCGGGGGCCAACGTCCTGACTTTC. It yields the protein CASSSVPGQGSGANVLTF. The chain uses TRBV5-1 and TRBJ2-6; 9 nucleotides match TRBD1. V shed 3 bases and J 4 bases; nucleotides not matched to a gene: 11. The CDR3 totals 18 residues. Germline values: CDR1 SGHRS, CDR2 YFSETQ.

The chain has TRBV15 and TRBJ1-4; possibly TRBD1 for D (5 bases). V was clipped by 0 bases and J by 7 bases, with 12 bases between them. The CDR3 spans 15 residues. Looked up from germline, CDR1 is LNHNV and CDR2 is YYDKDF (reference sequence). The CDR3 spells CATSRDRVVAEKLFF. CDR3 coding DNA: TGTGCCACCAGCAGAGACAGGGTTGTTGCTGAAAAACTGTTTTTT.

Regarding this clone: Other DNA sequences from this sample encode an identical CDR3 as well. The chain joins TRBV19 to TRBJ1-1, with D perhaps matching TRBD1 (5 bases). The germline V and J ends were trimmed by 3 bases and 0 bases, with 8 bases remaining between them. The CDR3 totals 14 residues. The germline V gene encodes CDR1 LNHDA and CDR2 SQIVND (reference sequence). DNA for the CDR3: TGTGCCAGTAGTATCCACAGGATGAACACTGAAGCTTTCTTT. This translates into CASSIHRMNTEAFF.

This chain joins TRBV19 and TRBJ1-2; D is uncertain. Trimming took off 5 bases at V and 5 bases at J, with 9 bases between the two ends. The CDR3 is 12 amino acids. Germline CDR1 LNHDA, CDR2 SQIVND (reference sequence). The CDR3 protein is CASSPPRYGYTF. Here the CDR3 DNA reads TGTGCCAGTAGTCCACCGAGGTATGGCTACACCTTC.

This chain uses TRBV30 with TRBJ1-3, with 8 positions matching TRBD1. Germline CDR1 reads GTSNPN; CDR2 reads SVGIG (reference sequence). Trimming cost V 5 bases and J 0 bases; bases outside gene matches: 3. CDR3 size: 14 residues. Here the CDR3 reads CAWRTGSSGNTIYF. The CDR3 region has the DNA TGTGCCTGGCGGACAGGGAGCTCTGGAAACACCATATATTTT.

The chain links TRBV7-9 to TRBJ1-2; D unclear. The CDR3 extends over 13 amino acids. CDR1 and CDR2 (germline): SEHNR, FQNEAQ (reference sequence). Between the trimmed V and J ends, which lost 1 base and 5 bases, there was a span of 8 bases. The CDR3 protein is CASSLGHLYGYTF. The CDR3 DNA is TGTGCCAGCAGCTTAGGACACCTTTATGGCTACACCTTC.

In this sample, this clone turned up a few times. The V gene is TRBV29-1, the J gene TRBJ1-1, with 7 bases identical to TRBD1. The CDR3 is made up of 11 amino acids. Trimming cost V 3 bases and J 7 bases; bases outside gene matches: 2. Germline CDR1 SQVTM, CDR2 ANQGSEA. The CDR3 spells CSVEYRGEAFF. CDR3 nucleotide sequence: TGCAGCGTTGAGTACAGGGGTGAAGCTTTCTTT.

The chain has TRBV29-1 and TRBJ2-1; TRBD2 aligns across 9 bases. V lost 3 bases and J lost 9; bases outside the gene matches: 6. The germline gives CDR1 SQVTM, CDR2 ANQGSEA. CDR3 size: 13 residues. CDR3 in amino acids: CSVEGGGASEQFF. The CDR3 DNA follows: TGCAGCGTTGAGGGCGGGGGGGCGTCTGAGCAGTTCTTC.

The chain couples TRBV27 to TRBJ1-5; TRBD1 matches at 10 bases. V trimming: 5 bases; J trimming: 5 bases; junction bases outside the gene matches: 6. CDR1 and CDR2 (germline): MNHEY, SMNVEV (reference sequence). The CDR3 covers 15 residues. The CDR3, as DNA: TGTGCCAGCAGTCCGGACAGGGGGTCGGATCAGCCCCAGCATTTT. This translates into CASSPDRGSDQPQHF.

V and J are TRBV18 and TRBJ1-3; D is unresolved. The CDR3 sequence is 11 residues long. V was clipped by 3 bases and J by 6 bases, with 3 bases between them. The germline V gene encodes CDR1 KGHSH and CDR2 LQKENI. The CDR3, as DNA: TGTGCCAGCTCACCCCAAAACACCATATATTTT. Translation: CASSPQNTIYF.

Only one count was recorded for this clone. The V gene is TRBV6-5, the J gene TRBJ1-2; possibly TRBD1 for D (6 bases). CDR1 and CDR2 from the germline V gene are MNHEY and SVGAGI. The CDR3 covers 14 residues. V was shortened by 0 bases and J by 6 bases, with 11 bases between the two germline ends. The CDR3 spells CASSYSRQGNGYTF. The CDR3 coding sequence is TGTGCCAGCAGTTACTCGAGGCAGGGGAATGGCTACACCTTC.

J is TRBJ2-3 and V is TRBV11-2; D perhaps matches TRBD2 (6 bases). This CDR3 has 15 residues. Trimming took 3 bases from V and 6 from J, leaving 16 bases between them. Germline V gives CDR1 SGHAT, CDR2 FQNNGV. The CDR3 spells CASSLRLAPRDTQYF. The CDR3 nucleotides read TGTGCCAGCAGCTTGCGGCTAGCGCCCCGGGATACGCAGTATTTT.

The chain joins TRBV28 to TRBJ2-3; D may be TRBD2 (6 bases). Looked up from germline, CDR1 is MDHEN and CDR2 is SYDVKM. The CDR3 runs to 16 residues. Trimming stripped 4 bases from V and 13 bases from J, with 27 bases between. Here the CDR3 reads CASSSKGTSKPRREYF. DNA of the CDR3: TGTGCCAGCAGTTCAAAAGGGACTTCAAAACCACGCAGGGAGTATTTT.

CDR3 coding DNA: TGCGCCAGCAGCTCTGGGCTTAGAAGGGGACAGGGAGGGAATGAGCAGTTCTTC. It yields the protein CASSSGLRRGQGGNEQFF. V and J are TRBV5-1 and TRBJ2-1; 9 bases are shared with TRBD1. Germline V CDR1 and CDR2: SGHRS, YFSETQ. The ends lost 3 bases at V and 7 bases at J; junction bases unmatched: 17. This CDR3 is 18 amino acids long.

The genes are TRBV6-5 and TRBJ2-5; maybe TRBD2 (6 bases). There are 14 residues in the CDR3. Germline V gene data show CDR1 as MNHEY and CDR2 as SVGAGI. The V end was cut by 5 bases, the J end by 2 bases, with 12 bases between. In nucleotides, the CDR3 is TGTGCCAGCAGTCACGGGGGTTCTCAAGAGACCCAGTACTTC. The encoded protein is CASSHGGSQETQYF.

The chain carries TRBV18 and TRBJ2-7, with 13 positions matching TRBD2. CDR3 length: 16 residues. The V and J ends lost 2 bases and 4 bases, in that order; junction bases with no gene match: 5. Germline-derived CDR1 and CDR2 are KGHSH and LQKENI. This chain's CDR3 is CASSPKLAGGQYEQYV. Here the CDR3 DNA reads TGTGCCAGCTCACCAAAACTAGCGGGGGGGCAGTACGAGCAGTACGTC.

This clone has a single count. This CDR3 reads CASSIRSGSYNEQFF. Written as DNA, the CDR3 is TGTGCCAGCAGTATCCGCAGCGGCTCCTACAATGAGCAGTTCTTC. The chain combines TRBV27 with TRBJ2-1; tentative D call: TRBD2 (5 bases). Germline CDR1 reads MNHEY; CDR2 reads SMNVEV (reference sequence). The CDR3 is 15 amino acids. V dropped 5 bases and J dropped 0 bases, with 11 bases sitting between them.

The genes are TRBV19 and TRBJ1-6; D perhaps matches TRBD1 (6 bases). The CDR3 has 15 amino acids. V lost 3 bases and J lost 7, with 13 bases in between. Germline values: CDR1 LNHDA, CDR2 SQIVND (reference sequence). CDR3 sequence: CASSISGAGNSPLHF. CDR3 nucleotide sequence: TGTGCCAGTAGTATCTCAGGGGCCGGGAATTCACCCCTCCACTTT.

In nucleotides, the CDR3 is TGTGCCAGCACCATAGGGGGAGGGCCCTATGGCTACACCTTC. Residues: CASTIGGGPYGYTF. This rearrangement joins TRBV9 to TRBJ1-2, with D maybe TRBD1 (6 bases). With 6 bases removed from V and 4 bases from J, the gap between germline ends came to 16 bases. This CDR3 spans 14 amino acids. CDR1 and CDR2 from the germline V gene are SGDLS and YYNGEE.

This clone was seen just once. This sequence joins TRBV7-9 and TRBJ1-2; no clear D. CDR1 is SEHNR, CDR2 FQNEAQ, per germline (reference sequence). V lost 4 bases and J 8 bases, leaving 17 bases between the germline ends. This CDR3 has 14 amino acids. The CDR3 sequence: CASSSYQARRGYTF. CDR3 in DNA: TGTGCCAGCAGCTCATACCAGGCCAGGAGGGGCTACACCTTC.

This clone was found once. Distinct nucleotide sequences in the sample also encode this CDR3. The genes are TRBV6-5 and TRBJ2-3, with a weak D call TRBD2 (6 bases). Germline lookup yields CDR1 MNHEY and CDR2 SVGAGI. The CDR3 is 13 residues long. Trimming removed 6 bases at V and 2 bases at J, with 9 bases between. CDR3 DNA: TGTGCCAGCAGCCGGGGGATCACAGATACGCAGTATTTT. Amino acid sequence: CASSRGITDTQYF.